The 26 T cell receptor beta chains below come from one sample, sequenced in a study of blood T cells in healthy people across ages. The authors ran a second PCR of about 6 to 11 cycles using a sample-barcoded 5' primer and a J-beta primer mix. TCRdb reanalysed the 5' RACE reads using MiXCR and keeps one entry per CDR3 protein. The table has 1.5 million to 2 million distinct CDR3 sequences, around 50% seen once. What was sequenced was blood. The source is a woman in her 40s in good health.

This clonotype came up a few times. The chain has TRBV29-1 and TRBJ2-1; TRBD2 matches 12 bases. CDR1 SQVTM and CDR2 ANQGSEA come from the germline V gene. There are 19 residues in the CDR3. The CDR3 is CSALRGTGRTSGTYNEQFF. The CDR3 DNA is TGCAGTGCCCTCCGAGGCACCGGACGGACTAGCGGGACCTACAATGAGCAGTTCTTC.

The gene calls are TRBV7-2 and TRBJ2-2; D possibly corresponds to TRBD1 (5 bases). The germline gives CDR1 SGHTA, CDR2 FQGNSA. The CDR3 is 16 amino acids. Trimming removed 3 bases from V and 0 bases from J, with 11 bases in between. CDR3 in amino acids: CASSFQGGPNTGELFF. The CDR3 DNA sequence: TGTGCCAGCAGCTTTCAGGGCGGACCGAACACCGGGGAGCTGTTTTTT.

V is TRBV4-2 and J is TRBJ1-4, with TRBD1 as a possible D gene (6 bases). This CDR3 has 16 amino acids. Germline V CDR1 and CDR2: LGHNA, YNFKEQ. The V end was cut by 4 bases, the J end by 6 bases, with 18 bases between. CDR3 DNA sequence: TGTGCCAGCAGCCGGAGTGTGGTGGGGGCCGATGAAAAACTGTTTTTT. Its translation is CASSRSVVGADEKLFF.

On this clonotype itself: Its ends do not fully match the called genes, so a read error is possible. This chain links TRBV10-2 with TRBJ1-3; D call uncertain. CDR1 is WSHSY, CDR2 SAAADI, per germline. This CDR3 is 12 amino acids long. The CDR3 nucleotides read TGCGCCAGCAGTGAGGCCGGGAACACCACATATTTT. Protein product: CASSEAGNTTYF.

This chain joins TRBV19 and TRBJ2-5; D call uncertain. V lost 4 bases, J lost 11 bases, and 14 bases lay in between. Germline V CDR1 and CDR2: LNHDA, SQIVND (reference sequence). This CDR3 is built from 12 residues. The CDR3 loop is CASSTSGDEQYF. CDR3 sequence (DNA): TGTGCCAGTAGTACTTCCGGAGATGAGCAGTACTTC.

This clonotype was seen only a few times. The gene calls are TRBV28 and TRBJ2-7, with TRBD1 matching 9 bases. Losses at the gene ends were 2 bases for V and 4 bases for J; bases not matched to a gene: 6. CDR1 and CDR2 (germline): MDHEN, SYDVKM. CDR3 length equals 15 residues. The CDR3 DNA reads as TGTGCCAGCAGTTTACCCACAGGGGGCAAGTACGAGCAGTACTTC. It translates to CASSLPTGGKYEQYF.

This clonotype occurred a few times. This chain joins TRBV28 and TRBJ2-1; no firm D call. The CDR3 is 13 residues long. Deletions cut 5 bases from V and 6 bases from J, with 11 bases between. Germline V CDR1 and CDR2: MDHEN, SYDVKM. The CDR3 DNA reads as TGTGCCAGCAGTGGTCCCCCAGGCAATGAGCAGTTCTTC. It yields the protein CASSGPPGNEQFF.

The V gene is TRBV7-9, the J gene TRBJ1-4; 7 bases are shared with TRBD1. Germline CDR1 SEHNR, CDR2 FQNEAQ (reference sequence). Trimming at V came to 4 bases and at J to 3 bases, leaving 11 bases not matched to a gene. CDR3 length equals 17 residues. This chain's CDR3 is CASSSGQPMAANEKLFF. CDR3 sequence (DNA): TGTGCCAGCAGCTCGGGACAGCCGATGGCTGCTAATGAAAAACTGTTTTTT.

V usage is TRBV3-1 and J usage is TRBJ2-1; tentatively, D is TRBD2 (7 bases). V was cut by 0 bases and J by 10 bases, with 25 bases left in between. Germline CDR1 and CDR2: LGHDT and YNNKEL (reference sequence). The CDR3 has 18 amino acids. CDR3 region: CASSQDRGRGGANREQFF. Written as DNA, the CDR3 is TGTGCCAGCAGCCAAGATAGGGGGAGGGGGGGGGCTAACAGGGAGCAGTTCTTC.

This chain uses TRBV6-2 or TRBV6-3 with TRBJ1-5; D is undetermined. Trimming shortened V by 0 bases and J by 6 bases, and 18 bases separated the two germline ends. Per germline, CDR1 MNHEY and CDR2 SVGEGT. The CDR3 has 17 residues. The CDR3 here is CASSYSPGKTLGQPQHF. CDR3 bases: TGTGCCAGCAGTTACTCGCCCGGCAAAACCCTGGGTCAGCCCCAGCATTTT.

The CDR3: CASSQGPHNEQFF. CDR3 nucleotide sequence: TGCGCCAGCAGCCAGGGACCGCACAATGAGCAGTTCTTC. The chain has TRBV4-1 and TRBJ2-1; D possibly matches TRBD1 or TRBD2 (5 bases each). CDR3 length equals 13 residues. Germline-derived CDR1 and CDR2 are MGHRA and YSYEKL. Trimming stripped 3 bases from V and 5 bases from J, with 8 bases between.

Note on this clonotype: Given the absence of the conserved phenylalanine or tryptophan at the CDR3 end, a read error is likely. The gene calls are TRBV29-1 and TRBJ2-6, with TRBD1 matching 8 bases. Germline loops: CDR1 SQVTM, CDR2 ANQGSEA. The V and J ends lost 6 bases and 2 bases, in that order; junction bases with no gene match: 3. This CDR3 is 14 amino acids long. The CDR3 protein is CSVPDRAGANVLTS. The CDR3 coding sequence is TGCAGCGTCCCGGACAGGGCTGGGGCCAACGTCCTGACTTCC.

The sample holds a few counts of this clonotype. This sequence joins TRBV5-1 and TRBJ2-3; maybe TRBD2 (5 bases). Trimming took 2 bases from V and 0 from J, leaving 13 bases between them. The germline V gene encodes CDR1 SGHRS and CDR2 YFSETQ. The CDR3 covers 16 residues. CDR3 sequence (DNA): TGCGCCAGCAGCTTCGGACGGGGTCTTAGCACAGATACGCAGTATTTT. This sequence encodes CASSFGRGLSTDTQYF.

The CDR3 loop reads CASSQTGNKIYNEQFF. In nucleotides, the CDR3 is TGTGCCAGCAGCCAAACCGGGAACAAAATTTACAATGAGCAGTTCTTC. This chain joins TRBV7-2 and TRBJ2-1, with D possibly TRBD2 on 5 matching bases. CDR3 length: 16 residues. Germline CDR1 is SGHTA and CDR2 is FQGNSA. V lost 5 bases to trimming and J lost 4 bases, with 18 bases between them.

This chain connects TRBV20-1 to TRBJ1-2; 11 bases fit TRBD1. Germline loops: CDR1 DFQATT, CDR2 SNEGSKA (reference sequence). The CDR3 sequence is 14 residues long. J was trimmed by 3 bases and V by 2 bases; bases with no gene match: 2. CDR3 sequence: CSARRTGGDYGYTF. DNA of the CDR3: TGCAGTGCTAGAAGGACAGGGGGCGACTATGGCTACACCTTC.

The V gene is TRBV6-5, the J gene TRBJ2-7, with 11 bases aligning to TRBD1. The J segment lost 4 bases and the V segment lost 2 bases, leaving 4 bases of the junction unmatched. CDR3 length: 15 residues. The V gene's germline CDR1 is MNHEY and CDR2 SVGAGI. CDR3 sequence (DNA): TGTGCCAGCAGTTACGGGGGACAGGGGGTGTACGAGCAGTACTTC. Translating it yields CASSYGGQGVYEQYF.

This clonotype occurred a few times. The chain employs TRBV7-2 and TRBJ2-7; no definite D call. In germline, CDR1 is SGHTA, CDR2 FQGNSA. V was pared by 3 bases and J by 3 bases, with 15 bases between. The CDR3 is 15 amino acids. CDR3 amino acids: CASSLGTRPFYEQYF. The CDR3 DNA reads as TGTGCCAGCAGCTTGGGAACCAGACCGTTCTACGAGCAGTACTTC.

This clonotype came up a few times. The J gene is TRBJ1-1, the V gene TRBV6-1; tentatively, D is TRBD1 (6 bases). Germline V CDR1 and CDR2: MNHNS, SASEGT. CDR3 length: 13 residues. The germline V and J ends were trimmed by 6 bases and 0 bases, with 8 bases remaining between them. The CDR3 DNA reads TGTGCCAGCAGCGGACAGTTGAACACTGAAGCTTTCTTT. Amino acids: CASSGQLNTEAFF.

The chain recombines TRBV6-6 with TRBJ1-2; 7 bases match TRBD1. The CDR3 extends over 17 amino acids. The V gene's germline CDR1 is MNHNY and CDR2 SVGAGI (reference sequence). With V trimmed by 0 bases and J by 2 bases, 9 bases remained unmatched. The CDR3: CASSYSHQGQTNYGYTF. Here the CDR3 DNA reads TGTGCCAGCAGTTACTCGCATCAGGGACAGACAAACTATGGCTACACCTTC.

The chain couples TRBV20-1 to TRBJ1-6; D gene uncertain. This CDR3 spans 15 amino acids. V was cut by 4 bases and J by 3 bases, with 13 bases left in between. CDR1 is DFQATT and CDR2 is SNEGSKA in the germline V gene (reference sequence). The chain's CDR3 is CSATTQAIYNSPLHF. The CDR3 DNA is TGCAGTGCTACCACACAAGCAATCTATAATTCACCCCTCCACTTT.

The chain couples TRBV27 to TRBJ1-2; no definite D call. V gave up 8 bases and J gave up 5 bases, with 18 bases separating them. This CDR3 has 14 amino acids. Germline CDR1 is MNHEY and CDR2 is SMNVEV (reference sequence). Here the CDR3 reads CASPIKVFGYGYTF. For the CDR3, the DNA is TGTGCCAGCCCAATTAAGGTTTTTGGGTATGGCTACACCTTC.

The J gene is TRBJ2-4, the V gene TRBV27, with TRBD2 identical over 12 bases. The germline V gene encodes CDR1 MNHEY and CDR2 SMNVEV (reference sequence). Losses at the gene ends were 3 bases for V and 13 bases for J; bases not matched to a gene: 10. The CDR3 is 15 residues long. The CDR3 nucleotides are TGTGCCAGCAGTTTCCTCGGACTAGCGGGGACTGAGCAGTACTTC. Its protein is CASSFLGLAGTEQYF.

J is TRBJ1-4 and V is TRBV9, with D hard to call. Germline V lookup: CDR1 SGDLS, CDR2 YYNGEE. Trimming stripped 0 bases from V and 4 bases from J, with 7 bases between. CDR3 length: 14 residues. CDR3 DNA: TGTGCCAGCAGCGTAGGGCAGGTTAATGAAAAACTGTTTTTT. Its translation is CASSVGQVNEKLFF.

The sample holds a few counts of this clonotype. In DNA, the CDR3 is TGCGCCAGCAGCCATAAAAACGGGGGCTACACCTTC. This gives the protein CASSHKNGGYTF. The chain has TRBV4-3 and TRBJ1-2; D gene uncertain. V lost 3 bases, J lost 8 bases, and 10 bases lay in between. CDR1 and CDR2 (germline): LGHNA, YSLEER. This CDR3 spans 12 amino acids.

V and J are TRBV20-1 and TRBJ2-1, with a possible D match to TRBD1 (5 bases). This CDR3 comprises 15 residues. With 0 bases removed from V and 9 bases from J, the gap between germline ends came to 18 bases. CDR1 DFQATT and CDR2 SNEGSKA come from the germline V gene (reference sequence). The CDR3 region has the DNA TGCAGTGCTAGAGATAGTACAGGTGGCTTTAGTGAGCAGTTCTTC. As protein: CSARDSTGGFSEQFF.

This clonotype was seen more than once but under ten times. The gene calls are TRBV6-2 or TRBV6-3 and TRBJ2-1; possible D gene TRBD2, 7 bases. The germline V gene encodes CDR1 MNHEY and CDR2 SVGEGT. Trimming removed 6 bases from V and 5 bases from J, with 23 bases in between. The CDR3 is made up of 17 amino acids. The CDR3 DNA sequence: TGTGCCAGCAGCAGGGAATCGAGTGGGGGGGGCGACAATGAGCAGTTCTTC. This gives the protein CASSRESSGGGDNEQFF.